This T cell receptor (beta chain) was captured by sequencing in a study of yellow fever vaccine responses in identical twins (dated by TCRdb to the late 2010s). Context from the whole study: Focusing on identical twins, the study followed the T cell clones that responded to the vaccine, and did so with precision.

At the junction V is shortened by 1 base and J by 0 bases, with 9 bases in between. From a lookup of the germline V gene (reference sequence), CDR1 and CDR2 are LNHNV and YYDKDF. The CDR3 spans 16 residues, from the cysteine through the phenylalanine. The kept DNA is CDR3 alone, 48 bases in frame from the first base. This clonotype was seen just once. Which antigen it targets is not known. No quality values exist for individual bases; no much larger clone is one base distant. Just one read gives weak support. Library generation was performed with RT-PCR. The run used an Illumina HiSeq 2500. TCRdb's own reprocessing of the public reads used fastp at Q25 and MiXCR and kept productive beta chains. Each CDR3 protein gets just one entry, which takes the most common genes and DNA from the rows behind it. This sample gives about 1,100 distinct CDR3 sequences in total; around four fifths of them show up just once. The top ten constitute more than 6.5% of the sample.

Results the study describes overall, beyond this receptor: According to the authors, the vaccine-induced T cell response in identical twins seemed to be partly convergent and partly specific to each individual.

Material: T cells from blood (PBMCs), unsorted or a sorted subset (not recorded which), obtained before or after yellow fever vaccination (not recorded which). The sequence was collected from a woman in her late teens or twenties who received the yellow fever vaccine. Donor details come from another sample of the same person, matched by shared clones. The sequence joins TRBV15 to TRBJ2-2, and the D gene may be TRBD1, 6 bases matching. The CDR3 sequence is CATSRGQEPNTGELFF. The DNA is as follows: TGTGCCACCAGCAGAGGACAGGAACCGAACACCGGGGAGCTGTTTTTT.